This T cell receptor beta chain was sequenced in a study of T-cell memory formation after mild COVID-19. Study as a whole: Largely donor-specific TCR clusters were found.

Sample barcodes and UMIs were carried by the TCR alpha and TCR beta cDNA libraries that 5'RACE generated with constant-segment primers. Using its own MiXCR run on the 5' RACE reads, TCRdb lists one record per CDR3 protein. In the table there are fewer than 90,000 distinct CDR3 sequences, roughly 13% of which are singletons. This clonotype was detected a few times. Its antigen is as yet unknown. The study's findings and limits: CD4/CD8 balance held among clones contracting day 15 to 85, and later expanders leaned CD4+. Memory from before infection featured some responding clones, which suggests cross-reactive memory joined.

Germline CDR1 MNHEY, CDR2 SMNVEV (reference sequence). This CDR3 is 14 amino acids long. V was shortened by 4 bases and J by 2 bases, with 12 bases between the two germline ends. Sequencing was done on a sample of PBMCs or a T cell subset sorted from them (not recorded which). The gene calls are TRBV27 and TRBJ2-7, with D possibly TRBD1 on 5 matching bases. The receptor comes from a man aged 18 to 29 who had mild COVID-19 (a few samples of this study predate the infection). Cell type and time point are not known. This CDR3 reads CASSWAGPTYEQYF. The CDR3 DNA reads as TGTGCCAGCAGTTGGGCAGGGCCCACCTACGAGCAGTACTTC.